This T cell receptor beta chain was obtained from a study of identical twins. Each CDR3 protein is one row after TCRdb ran MiXCR on the 5' RACE reads. The sample has roughly 750,000 distinct CDR3 sequences; approximately 21% are singletons. V trimming: 2 bases; J trimming: 10 bases; junction bases outside the gene matches: 11. Germline CDR1 reads MGHRA; CDR2 reads YSYEKL. The CDR3 consists of 16 residues. This clonotype was seen more than once but under ten times. The same sample was also used in a study of T cells expressing NK-cell markers. From that paper: Sorting of alpha-beta TCR T cells alone was achieved in several experiments with an anti-gamma-delta TCR antibody. Evidence did not settle whether expanded NKG2C+ T cell clones targeted HCMV.

This clonotype was obtained from a woman under 30 in good health. The sequenced sample consisted of PBMCs. The rearrangement links TRBV4-1 to TRBJ2-1; 10 nucleotides match TRBD2. The CDR3 loop reads CASSQRESGGAREQFF. Written as DNA, the CDR3 is TGCGCCAGCAGCCAAAGGGAGAGCGGGGGGGCTCGGGAGCAGTTCTTC.